One sample yielded the 2 T cell receptor beta chains listed below, sequenced in a study of T-cell reconstitution after alpha-beta-depleted transplantation in children. Unique molecular identifiers were incorporated during preparation of the TCRbeta library. Via MiXCR, TCRdb re-called the PCR reads, giving one row per CDR3 protein. In the table there are 500,000 or so distinct CDR3 sequences, about an eighth of which are singletons. The specimen was PBMCs, mostly from graft donor cells, collected 180 days after TCRalphabeta/CD19-depleted stem cell transplant. The receptor source for this set is a female patient aged 2-9 years who had a stem cell transplant for aplastic anemia, so the T cells may come from the graft donor.

This chain links TRBV7-2 with TRBJ1-6; possibly TRBD1 for D (5 bases). V was shortened by 2 bases and J by 5 bases, with 10 bases between the two germline ends. The CDR3 spans 15 residues. CDR1 SGHTA and CDR2 FQGNSA come from the germline V gene. In DNA form, the CDR3 reads TGTGCCAGCAGCTTATCGGGACGGAATAATTCACCCCTCCACTTT. It specifies CASSLSGRNNSPLHF.

The table lists this clonotype with a few counts. The J gene is TRBJ1-3, the V gene TRBV28; D gene ambiguous. Germline V gene data show CDR1 as MDHEN and CDR2 as SYDVKM. This CDR3 has 14 residues. Deletions cut 7 bases from V and 0 bases from J, with 10 bases between. CDR3 in amino acids: CASMAASSGNTIYF. The CDR3 bases are TGTGCCAGCATGGCGGCGAGCTCTGGAAACACCATATATTTT.